What follows is one TCR beta chain and its context. The data originate from a study of neurological immune-mediated disorders. Maryland, USA blood bank volunteers served as healthy controls. The unsorted libraries originated from 2 million PBMCs that had been stored at -80 C. Per sequencing run, 15-18 subjects together gave over 170 million TCR-beta sequences. TCRdb recomputed calls from the 5' RACE reads with MiXCR, one row per CDR3 protein. Of tens of thousands of distinct CDR3 sequences listed, about an eighth are singletons. V was pared by 6 bases and J by 0 bases, with 9 bases between. The V gene's germline CDR1 is DFQATT and CDR2 SNEGSKA (reference sequence). This CDR3 has 13 residues.

Sequencing was done on a sample of PBMCs. This chain connects TRBV20-1 to TRBJ1-3; D is unclear. The clonotype was recovered from a man in his 60s in good health. The CDR3: CSATMSSGNTIYF. As DNA, the CDR3 is TGCAGTGCCACAATGAGCTCTGGAAACACCATATATTTT.